The source of this T cell receptor beta chain is a study of memory CD4+ T cells and cytomegalovirus serostatus. Study-wide context: Of the healthy Belgian adults, 9 were CMV seropositive and 20 to 30 seronegative.

Study observations and caveats: CMV serostatus prediction reached median AUC about 0.96, or 0.93 with US-trained model. The CMV-associated TCR signature appears largely within the CD4+ memory repertoire.

Single viable CD3+CD4+CD8-CD45RO+ cells were sorted as the memory CD4+ T cells. CD4+ T cells were isolated by positive magnetic selection. This clone has just a few counts. The antigen is not known. This CDR3 is built from 14 residues. J gave up 5 bases and V 2 bases, and 6 bases lay outside the gene matches. Germline lookup yields CDR1 SGHDT and CDR2 YYEEEE. Data came from immunoSEQ multiplex PCR; TCRdb stores just in-frame clones and leaves some out. The repertoire holds about 41,000 clones, with 70% to 80% as singletons. Sequencing used memory CD4+ T cells from blood. This chain links TRBV5-6 with TRBJ1-1; TRBD1 aligns across 7 bases. This clonotype was sampled from an adult in good health and CMV-seronegative. The DNA of the CDR3 is TGTGCCAGCAGCTTACAGGGGTCGAGGACTGAAGCTTTCTTT. Its protein is CASSLQGSRTEAFF. The whole variable domain, filled in from reference TRBV5-6 and TRBJ1-1, reads DAGVTQSPTHLIKTRGQQVTLRCSPKSGHDTVSWYQQALGQGPQFIFQYYEEEERQRGNFPDRFSGHQFPNYSSELNVNALLLGDSALYLCASSLQGSRTEAFFGQGTRLTVV.